This T cell receptor (beta chain) was found in a study of blood T cells in healthy people across ages. Each sample provided at least 6 micrograms of extracted total RNA. Points from the study as a whole: Diversity figures derived from one million T cells were judged to underestimate the true value.

Germline V gene data show CDR1 as DFQATT and CDR2 as SNEGSKA (reference sequence). There are 16 residues in the CDR3. The V end was cut by 1 base, the J end by 0 bases, with 13 bases between. Note on this clonotype: Its antigen is currently unknown.

Primed by a sample-barcoded 5' primer and a J-beta primer mix, a second PCR proceeded for 7 to 11 cycles. Every sample returned 2.5 million or more CDR3-containing paired-end reads. From the 5' RACE reads, TCRdb called clonotypes with MiXCR, one entry per CDR3 protein. The repertoire includes around 750,000 distinct CDR3 sequences, 53% of them detected once, and 40% to 50% sits in the top ten. The rearrangement links TRBV20-1 to TRBJ2-1, with no clear D. Specimen: blood. This clonotype was sampled from an elderly man in good health. The CDR3 reads CSARGMGNGSYNEQFF. Here the CDR3 DNA reads TGCAGTGCTAGAGGGATGGGGAACGGCTCCTACAATGAGCAGTTCTTC.